This is a list of T cell receptor beta chains from one sample in a study of vaccination and CD4 T cells after COVID-19. Antigen specificity for these receptors is unknown. In TCRdb, the PCR reads were re-called with MiXCR into one record per CDR3 protein. The sample contains 20,000 to 25,000 distinct CDR3 sequences, 70% of which appear only once. Sequencing used CD4+ T cells from blood, cultured in vitro. All receptors come from a human donor who had recovered from COVID-19. CDR3s include the opening cysteine and the closing phenylalanine or tryptophan. A D gene is named only where the DNA matches it firmly. Clone size appears in some rows only: once, few, many, or a class for an expanded clone.

TRBJ1-6 | few | TRBV10-1 | NA | TGCGCCAGCAGTCCCAATCAGGATTCACCCCTCCACTTT | CASSPNQDSPLHF
TRBJ1-6 | NA | TRBV5-4 | NA | TGTGCCAGCAGCTTGTTACAGGGCAAAGCTAATTCACCCCTCCACTTT | CASSLLQGKANSPLHF
TRBJ1-3 | NA | TRBV28 | TRBD1 | TGTGCCAGCAGTGGCGGACAGGGGGGTTTAGGATCTGGAAACACCATATATTTT | CASSGGQGGLGSGNTIYF
TRBJ2-3 | NA | TRBV11-3 | NA | TGTGCCAGCAGTAGCACGCCGGGACTGAGCACAGATACGCAGTATTTT | CASSSTPGLSTDTQYF
TRBJ2-7 | NA | TRBV28 | TRBD1 | TGTGCCAGCAGTAACCGACAGGGGAGGACCTACGAGCAGTACTTC | CASSNRQGRTYEQYF
TRBJ1-5 | few | TRBV6-1 | NA | TGTGCCAGCAGCCGTACAGGGATTAGCAATCAGCCCCAGCATTTT | CASSRTGISNQPQHF
TRBJ2-5 | NA | TRBV28 | NA | TGTGCCAGCAGTGATAGGGTAGGGGGGGAGACCCAGTACTTC | CASSDRVGGETQYF
TRBJ2-5 | few | TRBV7-2 | NA | TGTGCCAGCAGCTTAGTAGGGGGAGAGACCCAGTACTTC | CASSLVGGETQYF
TRBJ2-7 | NA | TRBV28 | NA | TGTGCCAGCAGGGTACAGGGAATGGGCCCCTACGAGCAGTACTTC | CASRVQGMGPYEQYF
TRBJ1-5 | NA | TRBV20-1 | TRBD1 | TGCAGTGCGCCAGGACAGGGAGGTTTTGGTCAGCCCCAGCATTTT | CSAPGQGGFGQPQHF
TRBJ2-3 | NA | TRBV11-2 | NA | TGTGCCAGCAGCCCCCTGAGGGGGAACACAGATACGCAGTATTTT | CASSPLRGNTDTQYF
TRBJ2-5 | NA | TRBV7-2 | NA | TGTGCCAGCAGTTTGGACATTCAAGAGACCCAGTACTTC | CASSLDIQETQYF
TRBJ1-6 | few | TRBV20-1 | NA | TGCAGTGCCCCGCCGGGGAAGACCTCACCCCTCCACTTT | CSAPPGKTSPLHF
TRBJ2-1 | NA | TRBV7-2 | TRBD2 | TGTGCCAGCAGCACCCCTAGCGGGAGTAGGACCAATGAGCAGTTCTTC | CASSTPSGSRTNEQFF
TRBJ1-4 | NA | TRBV7-2 | TRBD1 | TGTGCCAGCAGCTTAGGACAGGGACCAACTAATGAAAAACTGTTTTTT | CASSLGQGPTNEKLFF
TRBJ1-2 | NA | TRBV20-1 | NA | TGCAGTGCTAGAGGTCAGGGACCCTATGGCTACACCTTC | CSARGQGPYGYTF
TRBJ2-2 | NA | TRBV19 | NA | TGTGCCAGTAGTATCTCTGAAACCGGGGAGCTGTTTTTT | CASSISETGELFF
TRBJ2-7 | NA | TRBV6-1 | TRBD1 | TGTGCCAGTTCTATGACAGGGTATAACGAGCAGTACTTC | CASSMTGYNEQYF
TRBJ1-2 | NA | TRBV6-2/TRBV6-3 | NA | TGTGCCAGCCAGGGAGAAAGTGGCTACACCTTC | CASQGESGYTF
TRBJ2-3 | NA | TRBV20-1 | NA | TGCAGTGCTAGAGATAGCGGAGCTAGCACAGATACGCAGTATTTT | CSARDSGASTDTQYF
TRBJ2-5 | once | TRBV6-5 | TRBD2 | TGTGCCAGCAGTTCACTAGCGGGAGAGACCCAGTACTTC | CASSSLAGETQYF
TRBJ1-3 | NA | TRBV20-1 | NA | TGCAGTGCCGAGCCGTCAGAATCTGGAAACACCATATATTTT | CSAEPSESGNTIYF
TRBJ2-2 | NA | TRBV4-3 | TRBD2 | TGCGCCAGCAGCCAAGAAGCTAGCGGGGCGAACACCGGGGAGCTGTTTTTT | CASSQEASGANTGELFF
TRBJ2-1 | NA | TRBV6-2/TRBV6-3 | NA | TGTGCCAGCAGGGGAGTCGGCTCCTACAATGAGCAGTTCTTC | CASRGVGSYNEQFF
TRBJ1-2 | NA | TRBV7-9 | NA | TGTGCCAGCAGCCCAGGGATGGGCTATGGCTACACCTTC | CASSPGMGYGYTF
TRBJ2-5 | NA | TRBV7-2 | NA | TGTGCCAGCAGCCCCCCCCACGGGGGCCGAGAGACCCAGTACTTC | CASSPPHGGRETQYF
TRBJ2-5 | NA | TRBV7-9 | TRBD2 | TGTGCCAGCAGCCGGTCCCCAACCGGGACTAGGGAGACCCAGTACTTC | CASSRSPTGTRETQYF
TRBJ1-5 | NA | TRBV10-1 | NA | TGCGCCAGCAGATTATATAGCAATCAGCCCCAGCATTTT | CASRLYSNQPQHF
TRBJ1-2 | once | TRBV7-2 | TRBD1 | TGTGCCAGCAGTCCTATGCAGGGGGGGCTTAACTATGGCTACACCTTC | CASSPMQGGLNYGYTF
TRBJ1-3 | NA | TRBV6-1 | NA | TGTGCCAGCAGTGGGACAGCCTCTGGAAACACCATATATTTT | CASSGTASGNTIYF
TRBJ2-7 | once | TRBV3-1 | TRBD1 | TGTGCCAGCAGCCAAGCAGGGGGTGGATGGGAGCAGTACTTC | CASSQAGGGWEQYF
TRBJ1-2 | NA | TRBV27 | NA | TGTGCCAGCAGTTTAAAAGCGTTACCGAAAGCTAACTATGGCTACACCTTC | CASSLKALPKANYGYTF
TRBJ2-1 | NA | TRBV20-1 | NA | TGCAGTGCTAGAAATCGGCGGGGGCTATACAATGAGCAGTTCTTC | CSARNRRGLYNEQFF
TRBJ1-1 | NA | TRBV7-3 | NA | TGTGCCAGCAGCACGACAGGGAACACTGAAGCTTTCTTT | CASSTTGNTEAFF
TRBJ2-7 | NA | TRBV27 | TRBD2 | TGTGCCAGCTACCCGGGACTAGGGCCCGGGAGCTCCTACGAGCAGTACTTC | CASYPGLGPGSSYEQYF
TRBJ1-5 | NA | TRBV6-2/TRBV6-3 | NA | TGTGCCAGCAACGAAATCGGGGTTAGCAATCAGCCCCAGCATTTT | CASNEIGVSNQPQHF
TRBJ1-1 | NA | TRBV30 | NA | TGTGCCTGGAGTATTGGAGTGACTGAAGCTTTCTTT | CAWSIGVTEAFF
TRBJ1-1 | NA | TRBV28 | NA | TGTGCCAGCACCTTTTCGACAGTACTGAACACTGAAGCTTTCTTT | CASTFSTVLNTEAFF
TRBJ1-5 | NA | TRBV6-2/TRBV6-3 | TRBD1 | TGTGCCAGCCGGGGACAGGGTTTCTTTCAGCCCCAGCATTTT | CASRGQGFFQPQHF
TRBJ1-6 | NA | TRBV6-2/TRBV6-3 | NA | TGTGCCAGCAGTTACTGGGGTAATTCACCCCTCCGCTTT | CASSYWGNSPLRF
TRBJ1-1 | few | TRBV7-9 | NA | TGTGCCAGCAGCCCGAGGCTGGGGGGGAACACTGAAGCTTTCTTT | CASSPRLGGNTEAFF
TRBJ1-2 | NA | TRBV6-2/TRBV6-3 | TRBD1 | TGTGCCAGCAGTGCGGGACAGCACTATGGCTACACCTTC | CASSAGQHYGYTF
TRBJ1-5 | NA | TRBV20-1 | TRBD1 | TGCAGTGCATGGACAGGGAATCAGCCCCAGCATTTT | CSAWTGNQPQHF
TRBJ2-3 | NA | TRBV7-2 | TRBD2 | TGTGCCAGCAGCCCACGACGGGGCGGGGGGAGCACAGATACGCAGTATTTT | CASSPRRGGGSTDTQYF
TRBJ2-5 | NA | TRBV20-1 | NA | TGCAGTGCTAGACCGCTCCTCCTAGCGCACCAAGAGACCCAGTACTTC | CSARPLLLAHQETQYF
TRBJ1-1 | few | TRBV5-1 | NA | TGCGCCAGCAGCTCGGTGGGGTCGAACACTGAAGCTTTCTTT | CASSSVGSNTEAFF
TRBJ2-1 | NA | TRBV7-3 | TRBD1 | TGTGCCAGCAGCCCAAACGGACAGGGCTCCTACAATGAGCAGTTCTTC | CASSPNGQGSYNEQFF
TRBJ1-5 | NA | TRBV27 | NA | TGTGCCAGCAGTCTCCAATACCATAGCAATCAGCCCCAGCATTTT | CASSLQYHSNQPQHF
TRBJ1-5 | few | TRBV7-9 | NA | TGTGCCAGCAGCTTAGGAGGGTATAGCAATCAGCCCCAGCATTTT | CASSLGGYSNQPQHF
TRBJ1-5 | few | TRBV6-1 | NA | TGTGCCAGCAGTGAAGCGAGGGTCTATCAGCCCCAGCATTTT | CASSEARVYQPQHF
TRBJ1-2 | NA | TRBV21-1 | NA | TGTGCCAGCAGACGAGGACAGGGGTTCTTCTATGGCTACACCTTC | CASRRGQGFFYGYTF
TRBJ2-3 | NA | TRBV20-1 | NA | TGCAGTGCTAGAGAACGTCGCCATAATACAGATACGCAGTATTTT | CSARERRHNTDTQYF
TRBJ1-6 | few | TRBV20-1 | NA | TGCAGTGCCAGAGACCAGCGGTTCTTGGGAAATTCACCCCTCCACTTT | CSARDQRFLGNSPLHF
TRBJ2-6 | NA | TRBV25-1 | NA | TGTGCCAGCAGTGATAGTACTGGGGCCAACGTCCTGACTTTC | CASSDSTGANVLTF
TRBJ1-5 | NA | TRBV20-1 | NA | TGCAGTGCCGACCTACAGCAGGGTAGCAATCAGCCCCAGCATTTT | CSADLQQGSNQPQHF